This is a list of T cell receptor beta chains from one sample in a study of CD8 T cells in Susac syndrome. A single record per CDR3 protein comes from TCRdb applying MiXCR to the immunoSEQ multiplex PCR reads. The data hold under 200,000 distinct CDR3 sequences, with about 91% observed a single time. What was sequenced was CD4+ T cells from PBMCs. Receptors originate from a human donor with Susac syndrome. CDR3s include the opening cysteine and the closing phenylalanine or tryptophan. D genes are given only for firm matches. Rows may omit the clone size; those that give it use once, few, many or a size class.

CASSPRGRMANVLTF	TGTGCCAGCAGTCCTAGGGGGCGGATGGCCAACGTCCTGACTTTC	TRBV6-5	TRBJ2-6	TRBD1	.
CASSPTGTRDEQYF	TGTGCCAGTAGCCCAACCGGGACACGGGACGAGCAGTACTTC	TRBV19	TRBJ2-7	.	.
CASKGWGISPLHF	TGTGCCAGCAAAGGTTGGGGAATTTCACCCCTCCACTTT	TRBV12-3/TRBV12-4	TRBJ1-6	.	.
CASSPILNEQFF	TGTGCCAGCTCACCTATCCTCAATGAGCAGTTCTTC	TRBV18	TRBJ2-1	.	.
CASSQDRLAVRAQYF	TGTGCCAGCAGCCAAGACAGACTAGCGGTCAGGGCCCAGTACTTC	TRBV3-1	TRBJ2-5	TRBD2	.
CASSLEGGLAENEQFF	TGTGCCAGCAGCTTGGAGGGCGGACTAGCGGAAAATGAGCAGTTCTTC	TRBV5-4	TRBJ2-1	TRBD2	.
CASSWQLAVTDTQYF	TGTGCCAGCAGCTGGCAACTAGCGGTCACAGATACGCAGTATTTT	TRBV7-2	TRBJ2-3	TRBD2	few
CASSLDPSYEQYF	TGCGCCAGCAGCTTGGACCCGTCCTACGAGCAGTACTTC	TRBV5-1	TRBJ2-7	.	once
CASSLDWISGNTIYF	TGTGCCAGCAGCTTAGATTGGATCTCTGGAAACACCATATATTTT	TRBV11-2	TRBJ1-3	.	.
CSALGGDTQYF	TGCAGTGCACTGGGGGGGGATACGCAGTATTTT	TRBV20-1	TRBJ2-3	TRBD2	.
CSAAKIQGWADTQYF	TGCAGTGCTGCGAAAATCCAGGGTTGGGCAGATACGCAGTATTTT	TRBV20-1	TRBJ2-3	.	.
CASSSSGHSSYEQYF	TGTGCCAGTAGTTCCAGTGGACACTCTTCCTACGAGCAGTACTTC	TRBV19	TRBJ2-7	.	.
CASSPPPGQGLGYTF	TGCGCCAGCAGCCCTCCCCCGGGACAGGGTCTTGGCTACACCTTC	TRBV5-1	TRBJ1-2	TRBD1	.
CASSQDGGFGTNYGYTF	TGTGCCAGCAGCCAAGATGGTGGTTTTGGGACTAACTATGGCTACACCTTC	TRBV3-1	TRBJ1-2	.	.
CASSLDGGWLFF	TGTGCCAGCAGTTTAGACGGAGGGTGGCTGTTTTTT	TRBV28	TRBJ1-4	.	.
CSVGQGISYEQYF	TGCAGCGTTGGACAGGGAATTTCCTACGAGCAGTACTTC	TRBV29-1	TRBJ2-7	TRBD1	.
CSATDQGVGYTF	TGCAGTGCCACGGACCAGGGAGTAGGCTACACCTTC	TRBV20-1	TRBJ1-2	.	.
CASSPGSLNEKLFF	TGTGCCAGCAGCCCAGGGAGCCTTAATGAAAAACTGTTTTTT	TRBV2	TRBJ1-4	.	once
CATSGDGWGQPQHF	TGTGCCACCAGCGGGGACGGGTGGGGTCAGCCCCAGCATTTT	TRBV15	TRBJ1-5	.	once
CASSEDRGQAFF	TGTGCCAGCAGTGAAGATCGTGGACAAGCTTTCTTT	TRBV2	TRBJ1-1	.	.
CSVPSLAGENTGELFF	TGCAGCGTTCCTTCCCTAGCGGGGGAAAACACCGGGGAGCTGTTTTTT	TRBV29-1	TRBJ2-2	TRBD2	.
CASTPHGLPLTDTQYF	TGTGCCAGCACCCCCCATGGGCTACCCCTAACAGATACGCAGTATTTT	TRBV27	TRBJ2-3	.	.
CASSQDLGLARETQYF	TGTGCCAGCAGCCAAGATTTGGGACTAGCGAGAGAGACCCAGTACTTC	TRBV4-2	TRBJ2-5	TRBD2	.
CASSSMTGELFF	TGTGCCAGCAGCTCAATGACCGGGGAGCTGTTTTTT	TRBV11-2	TRBJ2-2	.	.
CATSRDRGSGNTIYF	TGTGCCACCAGCAGAGATCGAGGGTCTGGAAACACCATATATTTT	TRBV15	TRBJ1-3	.	.
CSAEAGQPVEQYF	TGCAGTGCGGAAGCGGGACAGCCTGTGGAGCAGTACTTC	TRBV20-1	TRBJ2-7	.	.
CASGLANTGSYEQYF	TGTGCTAGTGGTTTGGCTAATACAGGGTCCTACGAGCAGTACTTC	TRBV12-5	TRBJ2-7	.	.
CASSQGGTNTGELFF	TGTGCCAGCAGCCAGGGGGGGACGAACACCGGGGAGCTGTTTTTT	TRBV14	TRBJ2-2	TRBD2	.
CASSVEGNSYNEQFF	TGTGCCAGCAGCGTGGAGGGAAACTCCTACAATGAGCAGTTCTTC	TRBV9	TRBJ2-1	.	.
CSARDTAGGPGRDTQYF	TGCAGTGCTAGAGATACGGCGGGAGGGCCCGGAAGAGATACGCAGTATTTT	TRBV20-1	TRBJ2-3	TRBD2	.
CSATSRAGATDTQYF	TGCAGTGCTACGAGCCGGGCCGGGGCCACAGATACGCAGTATTTT	TRBV20-1	TRBJ2-3	.	.
CASSEVKLAGEETQYF	TGTGCCAGCAGTGAAGTTAAGCTAGCGGGAGAAGAGACCCAGTACTTC	TRBV2	TRBJ2-5	TRBD2	.